The clone carrying this T cell receptor (beta chain) was counted ten times or more. The germline gives CDR1 MNHEY, CDR2 SMNVEV (reference sequence). The ends lost 5 bases at V and 5 bases at J; junction bases unmatched: 9. The CDR3 has 15 residues. According to the study, TCR beta libraries were built with iRepertoire HTBI primers and CDR3-region Arm-PCR. TCRdb ran MiXCR on the multiplex PCR reads and lists one entry per CDR3 protein. The sample has 400,000 to 500,000 distinct CDR3 sequences, roughly 15% seen once; the top ten hold approximately 11%. The sample belongs to a study of regulatory T cells in long-lasting Graves disease. As for time point: newly diagnosed GD, antithyroid drugs for less than 3 months. The TCR library was made from RNA that had been extracted from PBMCs in TRIzol. The same specimen was also included in a second study, on T cells in Graves' hyperthyroidism and ophthalmopathy.

The gene calls are TRBV27 and TRBJ2-5; 9 bases align to TRBD2. The specimen comprised peripheral blood mononuclear cells (PBMCs), sampled at new diagnosis, from a patient treated with antithyroid drugs. This TCR was recovered from a woman in her 30s with Graves disease. In DNA, the CDR3 is TGTGCCAGCAGTCCGCTAGCGGGATGGCAGGAGACCCAGTACTTC. It encodes CASSPLAGWQETQYF.